The entry below gives a single T cell receptor beta chain sequence along with its context. What it binds is unknown. Data came from immunoSEQ multiplex PCR; TCRdb stores just in-frame clones and leaves some out. The profile covers roughly 30,000 clones, with roughly 90% appearing a single time and roughly 2.9% taken by the ten largest. The sample comes from a study of T cells in localized non-small cell lung cancer. Study-wide results and caveats: Greater T cell density in blood accompanied longer overall survival. Adjacent uninvolved lung had the highest clonality, suggesting focused antigen responses. Median detection of top 100 tumor clones in adjacent lung was over 45 clones.

Between the trimmed V and J ends, which lost 0 bases and 5 bases, there was a span of 8 bases. The CDR3 runs to 14 residues. CDR1 is GTSNPN and CDR2 is SVGIG in the germline V gene (reference sequence). The TCR originated in a woman between 18 and 55 years old with stage I lung adenocarcinoma. The input for sequencing was peripheral blood, taken before any cancer treatment. The V call is TRBV30, the J call TRBJ1-6; D is undetermined. The CDR3 DNA sequence: TGTGCCTGGAGTGTAGCACAGAATAATTCACCCCTCCACTTT. As protein: CAWSVAQNNSPLHF.